This T cell receptor beta chain was captured by sequencing in a study of OX40 agonist ivuxolimab in advanced cancers. With respect to the entire study: Ivuxolimab was a fully human IgG2 agonistic monoclonal antibody targeting the costimulatory receptor OX40 (CD134). Intravenous ivuxolimab was administered to patients every 2 weeks at six dose levels: 0.01, 0.1, 0.3, 1.5, 3 and 10 mg/kg. Of the approximately 50 dose-escalation patients, hepatocellular carcinoma was present in approximately 20, melanoma in about 15, renal cell carcinoma in 9 and head and neck cancer in 9. A male proportion of 70% to 90% and a mean age of approximately 55 years, ranging from about 23 to 79, were recorded for the dose-escalation cohort. Patients were allowed to have had prior anti-PD-1, anti-PD-L1 or anti-CTLA-4 therapy, and around two fifths of the dose-escalation patients had been treated with checkpoint inhibitors. Partial responses were achieved by three dose-escalation patients, of whom one had hepatocellular carcinoma and two had cutaneous melanoma. Peripheral TCRbeta sequencing was intended to test whether TCR sequence diversity was altered and clonal T-cell expansion was caused by ivuxolimab. The monotherapy dose-escalation portion (N of about 49 patients) of the phase I ivuxolimab trial is reported in the paper. The paper's findings and limits, for the study overall: Antigen specificity was not determined for the clonally expanded peripheral T cells. In partial responders in the 0.1-3.0 mg/kg groups, normalized peripheral clonal expansion was found to be among the lowest, especially among CD8+ T cells. Low levels of normalized T-cell clonal expansion were also seen in some patients who did not respond. At doses of 0.1 to 3.0 mg/kg, clonal expansion of both CD4+ and CD8+ blood T cells was observed from baseline to week 6. On average, CD8+ T cells showed more expanded clones than CD4+ T cells after ivuxolimab.

To note about this clone: Its recognized antigen is unknown. No quality values exist for individual bases; no much larger clone is one base distant.

The trial excluded patients who had a history of autoimmune disease or who were on systemic immunosuppression. Peripheral blood for TCR sequencing was drawn from every dose cohort at baseline, at cycle 4 day 1 and at cycle 7 day 1. The samples were drawn from a first-in-human, open-label, multicenter phase I dose-escalation trial of ivuxolimab. Adults with locally advanced or metastatic melanoma, renal cell carcinoma, hepatocellular carcinoma or head and neck squamous cell carcinoma were enrolled in the trial. CD4+ and CD8+ T cells were sorted separately from peripheral blood before TCR sequencing. The CDR3, cysteine through phenylalanine, is 10 amino acids long. Only the CDR3 region is kept as DNA, spanning 30 bases read in frame from base 1. CDR1 LNHDA and CDR2 SQIVND were looked up in the germline V gene (reference sequence). The trim is 10 bases for V and 10 bases for J, with a gap of 10 bases between the germline ends.

Genomic DNA was isolated from the sorted cells so that the TCRbeta CDR3 region could be sequenced. The immunoSEQ Assay was used for sequencing of TCRbeta CDR3 regions. TCRdb limited this immuneACCESS table to in-frame rearrangements with V and J called. A share of clones is missing; checked studies link under half to unresolved V genes, and the rest is unexplained. This sample lists tens of thousands of clones; around 90% were detected once. The top ten hold 0.3% to 0.4% of the sample. Source: CD4+ or CD8+ T cells sorted from blood, taken in a trial of the OX40 agonist ivuxolimab. The source is an adult with an advanced solid tumor such as melanoma, head and neck, liver or kidney cancer. The sequence links TRBV19 to TRBJ1-4; possibly the D gene is TRBD1, per 5 matching bases. The DNA sequence is TGTGCCACATCCGGGACAAAACTGTTTTTT. Translated, it gives CATSGTKLFF.